The 23 T cell receptor beta chains reported below all come from one sample, sequenced in a study. TCRdb passed the 5' RACE reads through MiXCR, listing each CDR3 protein once. The sample holds about 50,000 distinct CDR3 sequences, roughly 30% seen once. The sequencing input was naive CD4+ T cells sorted from blood. Subset: naive CD4+ T cells, CD4+CD45RA+CD25-. These receptors were collected from a female donor with breast cancer.

This clonotype was detected ten times or more. This sequence joins TRBV29-1 and TRBJ2-2, with TRBD2 as a possible D gene (6 bases). Germline CDR1 is SQVTM and CDR2 is ANQGSEA. The CDR3 runs 12 residues. V lost 5 bases to trimming and J lost 6 bases, with 10 bases between them. The CDR3 bases are TGCAGCGTTCCGGGGGAGTCCGGGGAGCTGTTTTTT. Translating gives CSVPGESGELFF.

The chain employs TRBV6-2 or TRBV6-3 and TRBJ1-5; D is ambiguous. V was trimmed by 5 bases and J by 3 bases, leaving 11 bases between them. The CDR3 totals 14 residues. Looked up from germline, CDR1 is MNHEY and CDR2 is SVGEGT. CDR3 sequence (DNA): TGTGCCAGCAGTAATCGACGGTACAATCAGCCCCAGCATTTT. It encodes CASSNRRYNQPQHF.

This clonotype turned up a few times. V usage is TRBV2 and J usage is TRBJ2-2, with D hard to call. Germline values: CDR1 SNHLY, CDR2 FYNNEI. The CDR3 is 11 residues long. Trimming pared 3 bases from V and 7 bases from J, leaving 3 bases between. The CDR3 sequence is CASSEFGELFF. CDR3 in DNA: TGTGCCAGCAGTGAGTTCGGGGAGCTGTTTTTT.

This clonotype was seen only a few times. The chain combines TRBV4-1 with TRBJ1-1; a possible D gene is TRBD1 (5 bases). The ends were cut back, 4 bases at V and 0 bases at J, with 9 bases in the middle. Germline V gene sequence: CDR1 MGHRA, CDR2 YSYEKL. This CDR3 has 14 residues. This CDR3 reads CASSRGPLNTEAFF. Here the CDR3 DNA reads TGCGCCAGCAGCCGGGGACCCTTGAACACTGAAGCTTTCTTT.

The chain employs TRBV11-2 and TRBJ2-1, with TRBD2 matching 9 bases. J was trimmed by 5 bases and V by 4 bases; bases with no gene match: 6. Germline V gene data show CDR1 as SGHAT and CDR2 as FQNNGV. The CDR3 extends over 15 amino acids. CDR3 sequence: CASSSERGANNEQFF. DNA for the CDR3: TGTGCCAGCAGCTCCGAGCGGGGGGCAAACAATGAGCAGTTCTTC.

J is TRBJ2-3 and V is TRBV7-2; no clear D. The CDR3 covers 13 residues. Germline CDR1 reads SGHTA; CDR2 reads FQGNSA. V was shortened by 0 bases and J by 4 bases, with 5 bases between the two germline ends. The CDR3 coding sequence is TGTGCCAGCAGCTTAGCGGGGTCAGATACGCAGTATTTT. Translation: CASSLAGSDTQYF. The variable domain in full, completed from reference TRBV7-2 and TRBJ2-3, reads GAGVSQSPSNKVTEKGKDVELRCDPISGHTALYWYRQSLGQGLEFLIYFQGNSAPDKSGLPSDRFSAERTGGSVSTLTIQRTQQEDSAVYLCASSLAGSDTQYFGPGTRLTVL.

Of note for this clonotype: A much larger clone differs by one base, so this may be a read error. V usage is TRBV7-9 and J usage is TRBJ2-5; D is ambiguous. Trimming took off 6 bases at V and 2 bases at J, with 4 bases between the two ends. The CDR3 loop spans 11 amino acids. Germline V gene data show CDR1 as SEHNR and CDR2 as FQNEAQ (reference sequence). CDR3 nucleotide sequence: TGTGCCAGCAGGGGACAAGAGACCCAGTACTTC. Its protein is CASRGQETQYF.

V usage is TRBV5-1 and J usage is TRBJ2-1; D perhaps matches TRBD2 (6 bases). The germline gives CDR1 SGHRS, CDR2 YFSETQ. This CDR3 region has 16 residues. Between the trimmed V and J ends, which lost 1 base and 2 bases, there was a span of 13 bases. The CDR3 protein is CASSLQGAGPYNEQFF. CDR3 DNA: TGCGCCAGCAGCTTGCAAGGCGCGGGGCCCTACAATGAGCAGTTCTTC. Based on the CDR3 plus reference TRBV5-1 and TRBJ2-1, the full variable domain is KAGVTQTPRYLIKTRGQQVTLSCSPISGHRSVSWYQQTPGQGLQFLFEYFSETQRNKGNFPGRFSGRQFSNSRSEMNVSTLELGDSALYLCASSLQGAGPYNEQFFGPGTRLTVL.

The V gene is TRBV30, the J gene TRBJ2-7; 9 nucleotides line up with TRBD2. The CDR3 length is 15 residues. V shed 0 bases and J 6 bases; nucleotides not matched to a gene: 9. Per the germline V gene, CDR1 is GTSNPN and CDR2 is SVGIG (reference sequence). DNA of the CDR3: TGTGCCTGGAGTGTAGCAGCGGGAGGAGATTTCGAGCAGTACTTC. Residues: CAWSVAAGGDFEQYF.

This clonotype was counted many times. The J gene is TRBJ2-4, the V gene TRBV2, with D uncertain. Germline V gene sequence: CDR1 SNHLY, CDR2 FYNNEI. The length of the CDR3 is 16 residues. V gave up 5 bases and J gave up 2 bases, with 16 bases separating them. CDR3 residues: CASSLFSPISKNIQYF. The CDR3 DNA reads as TGTGCCAGCAGTCTTTTCTCTCCGATATCCAAAAACATTCAGTACTTC.

A few counts support this clonotype. The V gene is TRBV4-1, the J gene TRBJ1-1; 8 bases match TRBD1. With V trimmed by 2 bases and J by 2 bases, 10 bases remained unmatched. The CDR3 totals 17 residues. The germline CDR1 and CDR2 sequences are MGHRA and YSYEKL. The CDR3 DNA follows: TGCGCCAGCAGCCAATCTCCTAACGGACAGGGAAACACTGAAGCTTTCTTT. It encodes CASSQSPNGQGNTEAFF.

This clonotype has only one observation. The genes are TRBV5-1 and TRBJ1-1; no clear D. This CDR3 comprises 11 residues. Trimming removed 0 bases at V and 8 bases at J, with 5 bases between. CDR1 is SGHRS, CDR2 YFSETQ, per germline. The CDR3 DNA sequence: TGCGCCAGCAGCTTGGGCAGCGAAGCTTTCTTT. Its translation: CASSLGSEAFF.

The chain is built from TRBV5-6 and TRBJ2-7; D is possibly TRBD2 (5 bases). The V gene lost 1 base and the J gene lost 5 bases, with 10 bases spanning the gap. The CDR3 loop spans 13 amino acids. Germline-derived CDR1 and CDR2 are SGHDT and YYEEEE. The CDR3 reads CASSLKGSHEQYF. The CDR3 nucleotides are TGTGCCAGCAGCTTGAAAGGGAGCCACGAGCAGTACTTC.

The V gene is TRBV7-3, the J gene TRBJ2-3; 10 nucleotides agree with TRBD2. Trimming took 5 bases from V and 1 from J; bases not matched to a gene: 6. This CDR3 comprises 16 residues. Germline V CDR1 and CDR2: SGHTA, FQGTGA. In nucleotides, the CDR3 is TGTGCCAGCAGCCTTACCGGGACTAGCGGCACAGATACGCAGTATTTT. Amino acid sequence: CASSLTGTSGTDTQYF.

This chain joins TRBV6-2 or TRBV6-3 and TRBJ1-1; D is possibly TRBD1 (6 bases). With 2 bases removed from V and 6 bases from J, the gap between germline ends came to 10 bases. Per the germline V gene, CDR1 is MNHEY and CDR2 is SVGEGT. The length of the CDR3 is 13 residues. In DNA, the CDR3 is TGTGCCAGCAGTTACGGGGGGCTCCCTGAAGCTTTCTTT. This encodes CASSYGGLPEAFF.

The gene calls are TRBV29-1 and TRBJ1-1, with 7 bases lining up with TRBD1. The CDR3 loop spans 14 amino acids. With 8 bases clipped from V and 5 bases from J, the junction kept 14 bases outside the gene matches. The germline V gene has CDR1 SQVTM and CDR2 ANQGSEA. The CDR3 bases are TGCAGCTCGTGCCAAGACAGGGCAAATACTGAAGCTTTCTTT. This encodes CSSCQDRANTEAFF. The full variable domain, rest sourced from reference TRBV29-1 and TRBJ1-1, is SAVISQKPSRDICQRGTSLTIQCQVDSQVTMMFWYRQQPGQSLTLIATANQGSEATYESGFVIDKFPISRPNLTFSTLTVSNMSPEDSSIYLCSSCQDRANTEAFFGQGTRLTVV.

The chain couples TRBV5-1 to TRBJ2-3; 14 nucleotides match TRBD2. This CDR3 contains 17 residues. J was trimmed by 2 bases and V by 4 bases; bases with no gene match: 6. Looked up from germline, CDR1 is SGHRS and CDR2 is YFSETQ. The CDR3 DNA is TGCGCCAGCAGCACAGGACTAGCGGGAGGATCCACAGATACGCAGTATTTT. This sequence encodes CASSTGLAGGSTDTQYF.

The V gene is TRBV5-1, the J gene TRBJ2-5, with a possible D match to TRBD1 (6 bases). Germline CDR1 SGHRS, CDR2 YFSETQ. This CDR3 comprises 14 residues. The germline V and J ends were trimmed by 4 bases and 4 bases, with 14 bases remaining between them. The CDR3 DNA reads TGCGCCAGCAGCCATTCGACAGGTCCAGAGACCCAGTACTTC. Its translation: CASSHSTGPETQYF.

This clonotype was observed a few times. V and J are TRBV4-3 and TRBJ1-6; TRBD1 matches at 7 bases. This CDR3 has 14 residues. Germline values: CDR1 LGHNA, CDR2 YSLEER. V shed 3 bases, J shed 10 bases, and the junction held 6 bases outside the gene matches. The CDR3 loop reads CASSHWDSGSPLHF. As DNA, the CDR3 is TGCGCCAGCAGCCATTGGGACAGTGGCTCACCCCTCCACTTT.

This clonotype was seen a few times. This chain links TRBV7-2 with TRBJ2-1; D ambiguous. Germline-derived CDR1 and CDR2 are SGHTA and FQGNSA. The CDR3 has 15 amino acids. Between the trimmed V and J ends, which lost 5 bases and 0 bases, there was a span of 11 bases. The CDR3 sequence: CASSLRGGSYNEQFF. In nucleotides, the CDR3 is TGTGCCAGCAGCCTCCGTGGTGGCTCCTACAATGAGCAGTTCTTC.

This clonotype was found a few times. The V call is TRBV3-1, the J call TRBJ1-5, with a possible D match to TRBD1 (6 bases). Germline V gene sequence: CDR1 LGHDT, CDR2 YNNKEL (reference sequence). V was shortened by 3 bases and J by 0 bases, with 6 bases between the two germline ends. CDR3 length: 14 amino acids. CDR3 sequence reads: CASSQDSSNQPQHF. CDR3 nucleotides: TGTGCCAGCAGCCAGGACAGTAGCAATCAGCCCCAGCATTTT. Combining the CDR3 with reference TRBV3-1 and TRBJ1-5 gives the whole variable domain DTAVSQTPKYLVTQMGNDKSIKCEQNLGHDTMYWYKQDSKKFLKIMFSYNNKELIINETVPNRFSPKSPDKAHLNLHINSLELGDSAVYFCASSQDSSNQPQHFGDGTRLSIL.

This clonotype has only a few counts. V and J are TRBV5-1 and TRBJ2-1; 10 bases agree with TRBD1. This CDR3 is built from 15 residues. Germline V gene sequence: CDR1 SGHRS, CDR2 YFSETQ. Trimming cost V 1 base and J 8 bases; bases outside gene matches: 6. CDR3 sequence (DNA): TGCGCCAGCAGCTTGCAGGGACAGGGGACGGATGAGCAGTTCTTC. Amino acid sequence: CASSLQGQGTDEQFF.

The V and J genes are TRBV27 and TRBJ2-7, with D perhaps being TRBD1 or TRBD2 (5 bases each). This CDR3 spans 15 amino acids. In germline, CDR1 is MNHEY, CDR2 SMNVEV (reference sequence). Between the trimmed V and J ends, which lost 4 bases and 7 bases, there was a span of 20 bases. This CDR3 reads CASSSLGVGAVEQYF. The CDR3 DNA is TGTGCCAGCAGTTCCCTGGGGGTAGGGGCGGTTGAGCAGTACTTC.